Shown below are 27 T cell receptor beta chains from a single sample sequenced in a study of blood T cell repertoires in COVID-19. The data were produced by immunoSEQ multiplex PCR, yet TCRdb's version contains in-frame clones alone and is incomplete. The top ten clones hold around 10% of a sample with 60,000 to 70,000 clones, 70% to 90% of them seen once. What was sequenced was PBMCs or T cells enriched from blood (not recorded which). The receptors were sampled from a woman aged 35 to 49 who had recovered from COVID-19.

The chain couples TRBV11-3 to TRBJ1-1, with a weak D call TRBD1 (6 bases). Trimming removed 3 bases at V and 1 base at J, with 9 bases between. This CDR3 is built from 14 residues. Germline V gene sequence: CDR1 SGHNT, CDR2 YENEEA. The CDR3 coding sequence is TGTGCCAGCAGCTTTCAGGGGCCGAACACTGAAGCTTTCTTT. Protein: CASSFQGPNTEAFF.

This chain uses TRBV5-1 with TRBJ2-7; D gene unclear. This CDR3 is 13 amino acids long. Trimming removed 0 bases from V and 3 bases from J, with 7 bases in between. Germline lookup yields CDR1 SGHRS and CDR2 YFSETQ. CDR3 residues: CASSLDGYYEQYF. CDR3 nucleotides: TGCGCCAGCAGCTTGGACGGTTACTACGAGCAGTACTTC. Based on the CDR3 plus reference TRBV5-1 and TRBJ2-7, the full variable domain is KAGVTQTPRYLIKTRGQQVTLSCSPISGHRSVSWYQQTPGQGLQFLFEYFSETQRNKGNFPGRFSGRQFSNSRSEMNVSTLELGDSALYLCASSLDGYYEQYFGPGTRLTVT.

This sequence joins TRBV14 and TRBJ2-7; TRBD1 is a possible D gene (5 bases). V dropped 0 bases and J dropped 7 bases, with 16 bases sitting between them. Germline CDR1 SGHDN, CDR2 FVKESK. The CDR3 length is 15 residues. CDR3 sequence reads: CASSQDWGRSWEQYF. The CDR3 nucleotides are TGTGCCAGCAGCCAAGACTGGGGCAGGTCTTGGGAGCAGTACTTC.

This rearrangement joins TRBV19 to TRBJ2-5; the D gene is possibly TRBD2 (6 bases). Trimming stripped 6 bases from V and 5 bases from J, with 13 bases between. CDR1 LNHDA and CDR2 SQIVND come from the germline V gene (reference sequence). The CDR3 totals 13 residues. The CDR3 region has the DNA TGTGCCAGTAGCCCCGGGAGCGCGGAGACCCAGTACTTC. It encodes CASSPGSAETQYF.

The V and J genes are TRBV10-1 and TRBJ1-4, with TRBD1 as a possible D gene (6 bases). Between the trimmed V and J ends, which lost 8 bases and 4 bases, there was a span of 8 bases. CDR3 length equals 12 residues. CDR1 and CDR2 from the germline V gene are WNHNN and SYGVQD (reference sequence). The CDR3: CASAGDNEKLFF. The CDR3, as DNA: TGCGCCAGCGCAGGGGATAATGAAAAACTGTTTTTT.

This clone was counted a single time. The V and J genes are TRBV7-8 and TRBJ2-3; no clear D gene. The V gene lost 1 base and the J gene lost 1 base, with 21 bases spanning the gap. The CDR3 is 19 residues long. The germline CDR1 and CDR2 sequences are SGHVS and FQNEAQ. The CDR3 DNA reads as TGTGCCAGCAGCTTAGTTACCGCCATATCGAGGCGCGGCACAGATACGCAGTATTTT. Its translation: CASSLVTAISRRGTDTQYF.

In this sample, this clone turned up once. The rearrangement joins TRBV3-1 (or the pseudogene TRBV3-2) to TRBJ2-4; tentatively, D is TRBD2 (6 bases). The CDR3 is made up of 15 amino acids. The ends were cut back, 3 bases at V and 4 bases at J, with 13 bases in the middle. From germline, CDR1 is LGHDT and CDR2 YNNKEL (reference sequence). CDR3 nucleotides: TGTGCCAGCAGCCACCACCGGGACTCGAAAAACATTCAGTACTTC. The encoded protein is CASSHHRDSKNIQYF.

This chain links TRBV11-3 with TRBJ1-1, with D possibly TRBD1 on 5 matching bases. V lost 3 bases and J 3 bases, leaving 8 bases between the germline ends. Germline lookup yields CDR1 SGHNT and CDR2 YENEEA. This CDR3 comprises 13 residues. CDR3 sequence (DNA): TGTGCCAGCAGCTTCGGCAGGGACACTGAAGCTTTCTTT. The encoded protein is CASSFGRDTEAFF.

The chain uses TRBV19 and TRBJ1-5; D is unclear. V lost 6 bases and J lost 0, with 15 bases in between. The CDR3 consists of 16 residues. Germline V gene data show CDR1 as LNHDA and CDR2 as SQIVND (reference sequence). The CDR3: CASSFSGPYSNQPQHF. The CDR3 bases are TGTGCCAGTAGCTTTTCAGGCCCGTATAGCAATCAGCCCCAGCATTTT.

CDR3 sequence reads: CASSEVLGGQDSPLHF. For the CDR3, the DNA is TGTGCCAGCAGTGAGGTGTTGGGGGGGCAGGATTCACCCCTCCACTTT. The genes are TRBV6-4 and TRBJ1-6; TRBD1 is a possible D gene (6 bases). Germline V gene data show CDR1 as MRHNA and CDR2 as SNTAGT. The CDR3 covers 16 residues. V shed 3 bases and J shed 8 bases, with 17 bases lying between them.

This clone appeared once. This chain uses TRBV5-1 with TRBJ2-3; D ambiguous. The ends were cut back, 0 bases at V and 6 bases at J, with 5 bases in the middle. From germline, CDR1 is SGHRS and CDR2 YFSETQ. The CDR3 runs 12 residues. The CDR3 coding sequence is TGCGCCAGCAGCTTGGGTCTGGATACGCAGTATTTT. Its translation is CASSLGLDTQYF. Based on the CDR3 plus reference TRBV5-1 and TRBJ2-3, the full variable domain is KAGVTQTPRYLIKTRGQQVTLSCSPISGHRSVSWYQQTPGQGLQFLFEYFSETQRNKGNFPGRFSGRQFSNSRSEMNVSTLELGDSALYLCASSLGLDTQYFGPGTRLTVL.

This chain connects TRBV11-2 to TRBJ2-7; possible D gene TRBD1, 6 bases. This CDR3 is built from 14 residues. CDR1 and CDR2 from the germline V gene are SGHAT and FQNNGV. V lost 1 base, J lost 2 bases, and 9 bases lay in between. The CDR3 loop reads CASSLVDRTYEQYF. The DNA for the CDR3 is TGTGCCAGCAGCTTAGTTGACAGGACCTACGAGCAGTACTTC.

The chain is built from TRBV6-5 and TRBJ1-5; 7 bases agree with TRBD1. The CDR3 is made up of 14 amino acids. J was trimmed by 6 bases and V by 6 bases; bases with no gene match: 8. The germline gives CDR1 MNHEY, CDR2 SVGAGI. The CDR3 bases are TGTGCCAGCAGCGAGGGGGCAGGGGCTCAGCCCCAGCATTTT. Protein sequence: CASSEGAGAQPQHF.

The J gene is TRBJ2-3, the V gene TRBV19, with no clear D. This CDR3 comprises 16 residues. CDR1 LNHDA and CDR2 SQIVND come from the germline V gene (reference sequence). V was pared by 2 bases and J by 4 bases, with 16 bases between. The CDR3 bases are TGTGCCAGTAGTATAAGAACTTTGGGCCTCGCAGATACGCAGTATTTT. Protein sequence: CASSIRTLGLADTQYF.

This clone was detected only a few times. This sequence joins TRBV13 and TRBJ2-1; the D gene is possibly TRBD2 (5 bases). This CDR3 region has 16 residues. Germline V gene sequence: CDR1 PRHDT, CDR2 FYEKMQ (reference sequence). Trimming stripped 7 bases from V and 0 bases from J, with 16 bases between. In DNA form, the CDR3 reads TGTGCCAGCACCTCTCTCGGGGTGAACTCCTACAATGAGCAGTTCTTC. Translated, it gives CASTSLGVNSYNEQFF.

The chain employs TRBV3-1 (or the pseudogene TRBV3-2) and TRBJ1-3; D possibly corresponds to TRBD1 (6 bases). Germline CDR1 and CDR2: LGHDT and YNNKEL (reference sequence). The CDR3 extends over 15 amino acids. V lost 3 bases and J lost 4, with 13 bases in between. The CDR3 region has the DNA TGTGCCAGCAGCCAGAGAACAGGGCCCGGAAACACCATATATTTT. It is translated as CASSQRTGPGNTIYF.

The chain has TRBV9 and TRBJ1-1, with 7 bases identical to TRBD1. V gave up 0 bases and J gave up 4 bases; unmatched junction bases: 6. CDR3 length: 15 amino acids. CDR1 SGDLS and CDR2 YYNGEE come from the germline V gene. The CDR3 bases are TGTGCCAGCAGCGTAGAACCCCAGGGGGTCACTGAAGCTTTCTTT. It translates to CASSVEPQGVTEAFF.

This chain links TRBV12-5 with TRBJ1-5; D may be TRBD1 (5 bases). Germline loops: CDR1 LGHNT, CDR2 FRNRAP. Trimming pared 3 bases from V and 0 bases from J, leaving 9 bases between. The CDR3 length is 15 residues. The CDR3 nucleotides are TGTGCTAGTGGTTTTGAAGGGGTTAGCAATCAGCCCCAGCATTTT. This codes for CASGFEGVSNQPQHF.

This chain links TRBV5-8 with TRBJ2-3, with 10 bases lining up with TRBD1. This CDR3 has 15 amino acids. Losses at the gene ends were 3 bases for V and 3 bases for J; bases not matched to a gene: 4. Germline loops: CDR1 SGHTS, CDR2 YDEGEE. The CDR3 DNA follows: TGTGCCAGCAGCTCCAGACAGGGGGCTACAGATACGCAGTATTTT. This gives the protein CASSSRQGATDTQYF.

V and J are TRBV4-2 and TRBJ2-2, with a tentative D call TRBD1 (6 bases). Germline V gives CDR1 LGHNA, CDR2 YNFKEQ. The CDR3 covers 14 residues. Trimming cost V 0 bases and J 7 bases, with 9 bases left between them. The CDR3 coding sequence is TGTGCCAGCAGCCAAGATCGAGGGGGCGGGGAGCTGTTTTTT. It specifies CASSQDRGGGELFF.

The V gene is TRBV4-1, the J gene TRBJ1-2; perhaps TRBD1 as D (5 bases). Trimming removed 4 bases at V and 1 base at J, with 10 bases between. CDR1 and CDR2 from the germline V gene are MGHRA and YSYEKL. This CDR3 is built from 14 residues. The DNA for the CDR3 is TGCGCCAGCAGCCCCCTGGACAATAACTATGGCTACACCTTC. Its protein is CASSPLDNNYGYTF.

The genes are TRBV19 and TRBJ1-2, with 10 bases lining up with TRBD1. The trim removed 1 base at V and 6 bases at J, leaving 5 bases unmatched. The germline V gene has CDR1 LNHDA and CDR2 SQIVND (reference sequence). The CDR3 is 15 amino acids. The CDR3: CASSIGHGQGDGYTF. CDR3 DNA: TGTGCCAGTAGTATAGGCCACGGACAGGGGGATGGCTACACCTTC.

The rearrangement links TRBV11-3 to TRBJ2-7; D possibly corresponds to TRBD1 (6 bases). The V and J ends lost 1 base and 3 bases respectively, with 10 bases between them. CDR3 size: 14 residues. Germline V gene lookup returns CDR1 SGHNT and CDR2 YENEEA. The CDR3 reads CASSLVGGGYEQYF. The CDR3 DNA follows: TGTGCCAGCAGCTTAGTAGGGGGTGGCTACGAGCAGTACTTC.

The chain is built from TRBV4-1 and TRBJ1-3, with TRBD1 identical over 9 bases. CDR3 length: 19 amino acids. V lost 8 bases to trimming and J lost 4 bases; unmatched junction nucleotides: 21. The germline gives CDR1 MGHRA, CDR2 YSYEKL. CDR3 DNA sequence: TGCGCCAGCCGAAGTAGTCCCGGGACAGGGTCCCCCTCGGGAAACACCATATATTTT. Amino acid sequence: CASRSSPGTGSPSGNTIYF.

This chain uses TRBV24-1 with TRBJ2-3; TRBD1 agrees at 9 bases. The V and J ends lost 3 bases and 2 bases, in that order; junction bases with no gene match: 5. The CDR3 extends over 16 amino acids. Germline CDR1 and CDR2: KGHDR and SFDVKD. Written as DNA, the CDR3 is TGTGCCACCAGTGATGCAGGACAGGGGAACACAGATACGCAGTATTTT. It codes for CATSDAGQGNTDTQYF.

In this sample, this clone turned up a few times. The chain links TRBV4-2 to TRBJ2-7; D gene unclear. V was cut by 1 base and J by 6 bases, with 10 bases left in between. The CDR3 is 13 residues long. Germline CDR1 reads LGHNA; CDR2 reads YNFKEQ. The CDR3 sequence is CASSQVGSREQYF. The DNA for the CDR3 is TGTGCCAGCAGCCAAGTGGGCAGCCGCGAGCAGTACTTC.

The gene calls are TRBV18 and TRBJ2-1, with 9 bases matching TRBD1. Per germline, CDR1 KGHSH and CDR2 LQKENI. There are 18 residues in the CDR3. After removal of 3 bases from V and 8 bases from J, the junction contained 17 bases not matched to a gene. The CDR3 spells CASSPQNPGTGFLHEQFF. CDR3 nucleotide sequence: TGTGCCAGCTCACCTCAAAACCCCGGGACAGGGTTCCTTCATGAGCAGTTCTTC.